The 27 T cell receptor beta chains listed next were all sequenced from one sample in a study of CD8+CD57+ T cells in acquired aplastic anemia. Profiling of TCR beta VDJ combinations and CDR3 sequences used genomic DNA as template. TCRdb re-called the reads through MiXCR, storing one row per CDR3 protein. The table shows some 190,000 distinct CDR3 sequences, with approximately 50% occurring only once. Sequenced input: sorted CD4+, CD8+, or CD8+CD57+ T cells (not recorded which) from PBMCs. These receptors were taken from a human donor in good health, serving as a control.

The V call is TRBV25-1, the J call TRBJ1-1; D remains unclear. Trimming cost V 4 bases and J 5 bases, with 11 bases left between them. CDR1 MGHDK and CDR2 SYGVNS come from the germline V gene. The CDR3 runs to 13 residues. The CDR3 region is CASSVGGKTEAFF. In nucleotides, the CDR3 is TGTGCCAGCAGTGTAGGAGGGAAAACTGAAGCTTTCTTT.

The V call is TRBV11-3, the J call TRBJ2-7; TRBD2 matches at 7 bases. The ends lost 5 bases at V and 6 bases at J; junction bases unmatched: 16. CDR3 size: 16 residues. Germline-derived CDR1 and CDR2 are SGHNT and YENEEA. The chain's CDR3 is CASSERTGGGPREQYF. The CDR3 DNA sequence: TGTGCCAGCAGCGAGAGGACGGGGGGAGGGCCGCGCGAGCAGTACTTC.

The chain carries TRBV19 and TRBJ2-7, with 9 bases lining up with TRBD1. Losses at the gene ends were 10 bases for V and 6 bases for J; bases not matched to a gene: 10. CDR3 length equals 13 residues. Germline loops: CDR1 LNHDA, CDR2 SQIVND (reference sequence). CDR3 nucleotide sequence: TGTGCCACCCAGGGACAGGGAAATCCCGAGCAGTACTTC. It encodes CATQGQGNPEQYF.

This clonotype was found many times. This chain links TRBV12-3 or TRBV12-4 with TRBJ2-1, with a tentative D call TRBD1 (6 bases). The CDR3 totals 15 residues. Trimming removed 5 bases at V and 2 bases at J, with 13 bases between. The CDR3 spells CASSPTGTTYNEQFF. The CDR3 DNA reads as TGTGCCAGCAGTCCCACCGGGACAACCTACAATGAGCAGTTCTTC.

This chain joins TRBV7-6 and TRBJ1-1; 8 bases are a match to TRBD1. V lost 3 bases, J lost 7 bases, and 4 bases stayed unmatched. The CDR3 consists of 13 residues. Per germline, CDR1 SGHVS and CDR2 FNYEAQ. CDR3 protein: CASSFDGQGEAFF. The CDR3 coding sequence is TGTGCCAGCAGCTTCGATGGACAGGGTGAAGCTTTCTTT.

The chain recombines TRBV18 with TRBJ1-5; TRBD1 agrees at 10 bases. V gave up 3 bases and J gave up 7 bases; unmatched junction bases: 3. This CDR3 region has 14 residues. CDR1 is KGHSH, CDR2 LQKENI, per germline. The CDR3 DNA follows: TGTGCCAGCTCACCCGGGACAGGGGAACAGCCCCAGCATTTT. As protein: CASSPGTGEQPQHF. The full variable domain, rest sourced from reference TRBV18 and TRBJ1-5, is NAGVMQNPRHLVRRRGQEARLRCSPMKGHSHVYWYRQLPEEGLKFMVYLQKENIIDESGMPKERFSAEFPKEGPSILRIQQVVRGDSAAYFCASSPGTGEQPQHFGDGTRLSIL.

This clonotype occurred many times. The J gene is TRBJ1-4, the V gene TRBV12-3 or TRBV12-4; a weak D match, TRBD1 (6 bases). The V and J ends lost 3 bases and 4 bases respectively, with 9 bases between them. This CDR3 comprises 14 residues. This CDR3 is CASSLDSYNEKLFF. The CDR3 coding sequence is TGTGCCAGCAGTTTGGACAGTTATAATGAAAAACTGTTTTTT.

This clonotype has at least ten counts. This chain links TRBV7-2 with TRBJ1-3; no firm D call. V was cut by 5 bases and J by 0 bases, with 20 bases left in between. The CDR3 is made up of 18 amino acids. Per germline, CDR1 SGHTA and CDR2 FQGNSA. The CDR3, as DNA: TGTGCCAGCAGCCTAAATATCGACTGGCGGAGCTCTGGAAACACCATATATTTT. Protein: CASSLNIDWRSSGNTIYF.

This clonotype was detected many times. The chain combines TRBV7-3 with TRBJ2-5; D gene unclear. Germline V gene data show CDR1 as SGHTA and CDR2 as FQGTGA. V was cut by 5 bases and J by 2 bases, with 9 bases left in between. This CDR3 region has 13 residues. CDR3 bases: TGTGCCAGCAGCCCACGTGCGCAAGAGACCCAGTACTTC. It translates to CASSPRAQETQYF.

Turning to this clonotype: At one boundary the junction diverges from the germline segment, which might be a read error. V and J are TRBV15 and TRBJ1-1; D call uncertain. The CDR3 runs to 16 residues. Per germline, CDR1 LNHNV and CDR2 YYDKDF (reference sequence). This chain's CDR3 is CATSRNPGVMNTEAFF. The CDR3 DNA follows: TGTGCTACCAGCAGAAATCCGGGCGTTATGAACACTGAAGCTTTCTTT.

CDR3 in DNA: TGTGCCAGCTCGGACGCCTACGAGCAGTACTTC. This translates into CASSDAYEQYF. The chain employs TRBV10-3 and TRBJ2-7; D gene ambiguous. V lost 10 bases and J lost 2, with 9 bases in between. Germline lookup yields CDR1 ENHRY and CDR2 SYGVKD. The CDR3 has 11 amino acids.

This chain links TRBV5-6 with TRBJ1-2; D is unresolved. The CDR3 length is 17 residues. Per germline, CDR1 SGHDT and CDR2 YYEEEE. Deletions cut 0 bases from V and 3 bases from J, with 18 bases between. Written as DNA, the CDR3 is TGTGCCAGCAGCTTGGACAGTTCCTTTAGGGCCCACTATGGCTACACCTTC. It is translated as CASSLDSSFRAHYGYTF.

There are a few counts of this clonotype. The rearrangement joins TRBV10-2 to TRBJ1-1; 11 nucleotides align to TRBD1. CDR1 and CDR2 (germline): WSHSY, SAAADI. Trimming at V came to 7 bases and at J to 3 bases, leaving 10 bases not matched to a gene. The length of the CDR3 is 16 residues. The CDR3 bases are TGCGCCAGCAACGCCGGGACAGGGGGTTTGTACACTGAAGCTTTCTTT. As protein: CASNAGTGGLYTEAFF.

The chain carries TRBV7-3 and TRBJ1-1; the D gene is possibly TRBD1 (6 bases). The V gene lost 8 bases and the J gene lost 5 bases, with 24 bases spanning the gap. The germline CDR1 and CDR2 sequences are SGHTA and FQGTGA. The CDR3 contains 16 residues. The CDR3 loop reads CASSPPVYGGRTEAFF. The CDR3, as DNA: TGTGCCAGCTCACCACCGGTTTATGGGGGCAGGACTGAAGCTTTCTTT.

This clonotype was seen repeatedly, ten times or more. This chain links TRBV4-2 with TRBJ2-5; 12 bases are a match to TRBD2. The CDR3 runs to 17 residues. Trimming at V came to 1 base and at J to 2 bases, leaving 5 bases not matched to a gene. Germline CDR1 LGHNA, CDR2 YNFKEQ. The DNA of the CDR3 is TGTGCCAGCAGCCAAGGAACAACTAGCGGGGGGCAAGAGACCCAGTACTTC. Translation gives CASSQGTTSGGQETQYF.

This clonotype has only a few counts. The chain carries TRBV14 and TRBJ2-7, with TRBD1 identical over 7 bases. The CDR3 has 18 residues. Trimming removed 6 bases from V and 4 bases from J; junction bases left unmatched: 21. CDR1 SGHDN and CDR2 FVKESK come from the germline V gene. As DNA, the CDR3 is TGTGCCAGCAGTTTATCGGTAGGGTTTCCGACAGGGTCGTACGAGCAGTACTTC. Protein sequence: CASSLSVGFPTGSYEQYF.

This clonotype was seen many times. V is TRBV11-1 and J is TRBJ2-7; D gene ambiguous. The germline gives CDR1 SGHAT, CDR2 FQDESV (reference sequence). The CDR3 totals 13 residues. V lost 3 bases, J lost 3 bases, and 9 bases lay in between. The CDR3 here is CASSLQGYYEQYF. CDR3 nucleotides: TGTGCCAGCAGCTTGCAAGGGTACTACGAGCAGTACTTC.

This clonotype was recorded at least ten times. The chain links TRBV7-2 to TRBJ1-1; no definite D call. Deletions cut 6 bases from V and 4 bases from J, with 15 bases between. This CDR3 comprises 14 residues. From germline, CDR1 is SGHTA and CDR2 FQGNSA. The CDR3 protein is CASRPGPGSTEAFF. For the CDR3, the DNA is TGTGCCAGCAGACCGGGCCCCGGGAGCACTGAAGCTTTCTTT.

V gene TRBV7-6 combines with J gene TRBJ2-2, with D unclear. Trimming stripped 6 bases from V and 0 bases from J, with 14 bases between. Germline CDR1 and CDR2: SGHVS and FNYEAQ. CDR3 size: 16 residues. In DNA form, the CDR3 reads TGTGCCAGCAGTCCTAACCCGGCTGCGAACACCGGGGAGCTGTTTTTT. Translated: CASSPNPAANTGELFF.

The rearrangement uses TRBV9 and TRBJ2-1; TRBD2 is a possible D gene (7 bases). This CDR3 region has 16 residues. Germline-derived CDR1 and CDR2 are SGDLS and YYNGEE. V lost 4 bases to trimming and J lost 8 bases, with 22 bases between them. The DNA of the CDR3 is TGTGCCAGCAGCCCTCGAAGGGGGGGCAGGGACGATGAGCAGTTCTTC. As protein: CASSPRRGGRDDEQFF.

This clonotype was observed once. The chain carries TRBV10-3 and TRBJ2-2; D may be TRBD1 or TRBD2 (6 bases each). CDR3 length: 18 amino acids. Germline CDR1 reads ENHRY; CDR2 reads SYGVKD. V lost 11 bases to trimming and J lost 3 bases, with 28 bases between them. The CDR3 region has the DNA TGTGCCGGCAGTTATGGCGGGACACCGGTCCCGGACACCGGGGAGCTGTTTTTT. It encodes CAGSYGGTPVPDTGELFF.

The J gene is TRBJ2-7, the V gene TRBV15, with TRBD1 identical over 10 bases. The CDR3 is made up of 16 amino acids. Per the germline V gene, CDR1 is LNHNV and CDR2 is YYDKDF (reference sequence). V lost 0 bases, J lost 5 bases, and 7 bases stayed unmatched. The chain's CDR3 is CATSRDLTGGEDEQYF. CDR3 nucleotide sequence: TGTGCCACCAGCAGAGATTTGACAGGGGGCGAGGACGAGCAGTACTTC.

This CDR3 is CASSKIDGASEQYF. CDR3 bases: TGTGCCAGTAGTAAAATAGATGGGGCTTCCGAGCAGTACTTC. The V gene is TRBV19, the J gene TRBJ2-7, with D possibly matching TRBD1 (5 bases). Germline V gene data show CDR1 as LNHDA and CDR2 as SQIVND (reference sequence). This CDR3 contains 14 residues. With 4 bases removed from V and 6 bases from J, the gap between germline ends came to 16 bases.

This clonotype showed up many times. This chain uses TRBV24-1 with TRBJ2-5; 11 positions agree with TRBD1. V trimming: 1 base; J trimming: 5 bases; junction bases outside the gene matches: 5. Germline CDR1 and CDR2: KGHDR and SFDVKD. The CDR3 loop spans 16 amino acids. CDR3 protein: CATSDFWTGGRETQYF. The CDR3, as DNA: TGTGCCACCAGTGATTTTTGGACAGGGGGCCGGGAGACCCAGTACTTC.

The chain couples TRBV14 to TRBJ2-3; TRBD2 agrees at 12 bases. J was trimmed by 3 bases and V by 4 bases; bases with no gene match: 8. The CDR3 has 17 amino acids. Germline CDR1 SGHDN, CDR2 FVKESK. This chain's CDR3 is CASSPHPSGGGTDTQYF. The CDR3 nucleotides are TGTGCCAGCAGCCCCCATCCTAGCGGGGGGGGGACAGATACGCAGTATTTT.

The V call is TRBV10-3, the J call TRBJ2-1; 14 positions agree with TRBD2. The CDR3 sequence is 17 residues long. Germline V CDR1 and CDR2: ENHRY, SYGVKD. V lost 7 bases to trimming and J lost 12 bases; unmatched junction nucleotides: 17. DNA for the CDR3: TGTGCCATCATGCCGGGACTAGCGGGGGAACCCACAGATACGCAGTTCTTC. Protein product: CAIMPGLAGEPTDTQFF.

This chain links TRBV14 with TRBJ2-7; D is uncertain. This CDR3 spans 11 amino acids. Trimming removed 9 bases at V and 3 bases at J, with 9 bases between. CDR1 and CDR2 from the germline V gene are SGHDN and FVKESK. DNA for the CDR3: TGTGCCAGTAGTATAGGCTACGAGCAGTACTTC. It codes for CASSIGYEQYF.